This T cell receptor (beta chain) was sequenced during a study of T cell repertoires in cytomegalovirus infection. Looking at the study overall: Public TCR beta signatures indicated both CMV infection and matching HLA type. Study-wide results and caveats: HLA-C-restricted, CMV-specific TCR beta clonotypes were dominant ex vivo.

The CDR3 length is 12 residues. Trimming stripped 10 bases from V and 1 base from J, with 10 bases between. This clonotype was picked up a small number of times. Its antigen is still unknown. TCRdb reprocessed the reads via MiXCR and lists one record per CDR3 protein. In the table there are roughly 730,000 distinct CDR3 sequences, about 30% of which are singletons. The sample here was cultured PBMCs, taken from culture after CMV antigen stimulation. The chain employs TRBV12-3 or TRBV12-4 and TRBJ1-1; D remains ambiguous. This sequence was found in a human donor in good health (CMV status not recorded). Some clones in this sample may be carry-over from other donors' samples. The CDR3 DNA is TGTGCCATACTCCGTGGGAACACTGAAGCTTTCTTT. It yields the protein CAILRGNTEAFF.